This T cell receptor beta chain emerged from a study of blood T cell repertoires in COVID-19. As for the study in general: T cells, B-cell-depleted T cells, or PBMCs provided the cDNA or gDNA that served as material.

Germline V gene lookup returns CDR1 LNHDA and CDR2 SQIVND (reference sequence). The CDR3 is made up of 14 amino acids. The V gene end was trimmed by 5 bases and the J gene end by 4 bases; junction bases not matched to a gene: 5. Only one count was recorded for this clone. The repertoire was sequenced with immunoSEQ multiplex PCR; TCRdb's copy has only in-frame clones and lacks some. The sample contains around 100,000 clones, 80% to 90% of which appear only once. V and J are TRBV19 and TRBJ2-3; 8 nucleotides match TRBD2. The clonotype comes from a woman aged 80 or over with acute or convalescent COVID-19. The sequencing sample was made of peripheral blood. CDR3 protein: CASSWAGGSDTQYF. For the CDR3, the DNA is TGTGCCAGTAGTTGGGCGGGGGGCTCAGATACGCAGTATTTT.